The sequence of this TCR beta chain was determined in a study of blood T cell repertoires in COVID-19. Here immunoSEQ multiplex PCR was the method, and the copy in TCRdb shows in-frame clones only, minus some. The sample yields 390,000 or so clones, roughly 89% seen once. Individuals drawn from about two dozen US areas were about 18 to 90 years old. The study assigned cohorts using participant-reported clinical history. The receptor was isolated from a woman in her forties or fifties who had recovered from COVID-19. Sequenced material: PBMCs or T cells enriched from blood (not recorded which).

The CDR3 DNA is TGTGCCAGCAGCTTTAGGACAGGGGGCCCTGAAGCTTTCTTT. Its protein product is CASSFRTGGPEAFF. The chain links TRBV7-2 to TRBJ1-1; the match to TRBD1 covers 11 bases. Looked up from germline, CDR1 is SGHTA and CDR2 is FQGNSA. CDR3 length equals 14 residues. The J segment lost 6 bases and the V segment lost 3 bases, leaving 3 bases of the junction unmatched. Based on the CDR3 plus reference TRBV7-2 and TRBJ1-1, the full variable domain is GAGVSQSPSNKVTEKGKDVELRCDPISGHTALYWYRQSLGQGLEFLIYFQGNSAPDKSGLPSDRFSAERTGGSVSTLTIQRTQQEDSAVYLCASSFRTGGPEAFFGQGTRLTVV.